What follows describes a single T cell receptor (beta chain). Its recognized antigen is unknown. No per-base quality is available; no much larger clone lies one base away. The sample's time point label is to be understood as: baseline before first vaccination. Vaccinee samples came from UK trials COV001 and COV002, including a single-blind randomized controlled phase 2/3 trial of AZD1222 (ChAdOx1 nCoV-19) in healthy adults. For TCRbeta chain sequencing, PBMC samples from trial participants were taken at day 0 and at day 28 after the second dose. This specimen comes from a study of T cell responses to AZD1222 COVID-19 vaccine (TCRdb year 2021). Regarding the research as a whole: AZD1222 recipients with second doses at about 4 weeks or about 12 weeks were pooled, because spike-specific TCR depth and breadth did not differ between schedules. A total of just over 230 trial participants underwent TCR sequencing, of whom 207 received two doses of AZD1222 and approximately 25 received two doses of the MenACWY control vaccine. Enrollment into the trials was organized by age into subgroups of 18-55, 56-69 and 70-plus years, and those subgroups contained 148, 28 and 57 TCR-sequenced participants, respectively.

The CDR3 regions of human TCRbeta chains were analyzed by immunosequencing. The authors processed their data as follows. Repertoire TCRs were checked for matches against a reference library of SARS-CoV-2-specific TCRs that had been generated using the MIRA antigen-specificity platform. Breadth meant the fraction of unique TCRs that were SARS-CoV-2-associated, whereas depth meant the fraction of total T cells that were SARS-CoV-2-associated. Using the MIRA data, each spike-specific TCR was mapped to the spike region that the TCR reacts to and placed in a CD4 or CD8 class. Log10-transformed breadth and depth values were compared by one-way ANOVA with Sidak's multiple comparisons tests. TCRdb re-hosts the immuneACCESS table, in-frame sequences only. Its copies lack some clones; in the studies checked, an unresolved V gene accounts for under half of them, and the cause for the rest is not known. Clone size and the V and J calls come from that table; the DNA yielded D and trimming. This sample has around 120,000 clones in its table, and around 90% of those were observed once. About 1.2% of the sample is taken by the ten largest.

What the research found in general, with its limitations: A significant rise in spike-specific TCR breadth and depth was observed after two AZD1222 doses relative to day 0 and relative to MenACWY recipients. Conclusions about previously exposed vaccinees were limited because only six AZD1222 recipients were SARS-CoV-2 seropositive at baseline. The 56-69-year group was small, and its depth increase did not reach significance, likely because of low power. Because no samples from the day 14 peak response were available, repertoires could be characterized only after the peak T cell response. Epitopes outside the regions mutated in the B.1.351 and B.1.1.7 variants were reportedly recognized by nearly half of the unique spike-specific TCRs. Participants were mostly white British and included more females than males, and it was suggested by the authors that clonal diversity may have been underestimated. The whole spike protein was spanned by vaccine-associated CD4 TCRs, and dominant responses were seen in regions 160-218 and 743-854.

Germline trimming: 0 bases from V, 0 bases from J; junction bases outside gene matches: 6. The CDR3 contains 18 residues, cysteine and phenylalanine counted. Left in the record is the CDR3 DNA by itself, 54 bases read in frame from the first base. CDR1 and CDR2 (SGHRS, YFSETQ) derive from the germline V gene. The input for sequencing was peripheral blood, taken on day 0 of AZD1222 vaccination. In this chain, TRBV5-1 is recombined with TRBJ1-6, with 7 bases matching TRBD1. The clonotype comes from an adult in good health. The CDR3 protein: CASSLGQGSGSYNSPLHF. The bases are TGCGCCAGCAGCTTGGGACAGGGTTCCGGCTCCTATAATTCACCCCTCCACTTT.